This TCR beta chain appears in the sequencing data of a study of cytomegalovirus exposure and HLA in healthy donors. Study-wide points: Under in vitro conditions, three CMV-associated chains were confirmed as specific for CMV antigens. V segments that were indistinguishable, TRBV6-2 and TRBV6-3 among them, were omitted from analysis.

PCR amplification relied on 60 Vbeta primers (plus 13 Jbeta primers). Method: immunoSEQ multiplex PCR; TCRdb's copy keeps in-frame clones and lacks some. The table has around 200,000 clones, approximately 79% seen once. V shed 1 base, J shed 0 bases, and the junction held 7 bases outside the gene matches. Germline V gene data show CDR1 as SGHAT and CDR2 as FQNNGV. This CDR3 is built from 17 residues. With respect to this clone: The antigen is unknown.

The clonotype was recovered from a middle-aged man in good health and CMV-seronegative. The sample comprised PBMCs. V and J are TRBV11-2 and TRBJ2-3; 7 nucleotides match TRBD2. Here the CDR3 DNA reads TGTGCCAGCAGCTTAGTACGAGGGAGGGCCAGCACAGATACGCAGTATTTT. Translating gives CASSLVRGRASTDTQYF.